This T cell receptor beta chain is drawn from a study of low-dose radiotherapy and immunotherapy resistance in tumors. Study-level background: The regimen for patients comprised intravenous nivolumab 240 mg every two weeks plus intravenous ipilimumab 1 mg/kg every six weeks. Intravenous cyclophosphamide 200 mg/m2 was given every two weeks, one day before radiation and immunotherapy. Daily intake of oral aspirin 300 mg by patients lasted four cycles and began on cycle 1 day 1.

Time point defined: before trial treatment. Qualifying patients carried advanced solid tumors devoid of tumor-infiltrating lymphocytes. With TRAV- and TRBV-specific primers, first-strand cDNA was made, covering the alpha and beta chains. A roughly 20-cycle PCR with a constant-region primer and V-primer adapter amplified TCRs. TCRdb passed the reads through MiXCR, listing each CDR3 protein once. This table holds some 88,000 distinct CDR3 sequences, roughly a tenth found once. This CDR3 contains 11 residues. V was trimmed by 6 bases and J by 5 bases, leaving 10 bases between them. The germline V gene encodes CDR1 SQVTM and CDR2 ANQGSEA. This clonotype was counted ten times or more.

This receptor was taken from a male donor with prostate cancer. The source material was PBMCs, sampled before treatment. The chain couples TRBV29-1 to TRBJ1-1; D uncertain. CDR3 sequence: CSVGEGTEAFF. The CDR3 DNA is TGCAGCGTGGGAGAAGGGACTGAAGCTTTCTTT.